One sample yielded the 4 T cell receptor beta chains listed below, sequenced in a study of blood T cell repertoires in COVID-19. The repertoire was sequenced with immunoSEQ multiplex PCR; TCRdb's copy has only in-frame clones and lacks some. The sample shows approximately 60,000 clones, 65% to 90% of them seen only once. The material sequenced was peripheral blood. The origin of the receptors is a human donor in a cohort sampled during active COVID-19.

V usage is TRBV5-1 and J usage is TRBJ2-5, with 10 bases that match TRBD1. This CDR3 region has 16 residues. V lost 2 bases and J lost 5; bases outside the gene matches: 9. Germline loops: CDR1 SGHRS, CDR2 YFSETQ. CDR3: CASSFIRQGASETQYF. The CDR3 nucleotides are TGCGCCAGCAGCTTTATAAGACAGGGGGCTTCGGAGACCCAGTACTTC.

The chain carries TRBV19 and TRBJ1-1; D perhaps matches TRBD1 (6 bases). Germline CDR1 reads LNHDA; CDR2 reads SQIVND (reference sequence). This CDR3 spans 14 amino acids. V was trimmed by 5 bases and J by 4 bases, leaving 14 bases between them. CDR3 DNA: TGTGCCAGTAGTTGGTTGGGGGCTAGCACTGAAGCTTTCTTT. It specifies CASSWLGASTEAFF. The complete variable domain, with remaining parts taken from reference TRBV19 and TRBJ1-1, reads DGGITQSPKYLFRKEGQNVTLSCEQNLNHDAMYWYRQDPGQGLRLIYYSQIVNDFQKGDIAEGYSVSREKKESFPLTVTSAQKNPTAFYLCASSWLGASTEAFFGQGTRLTVV.

The gene calls are TRBV18 and TRBJ1-5; D might be TRBD1 (6 bases). This CDR3 is 18 amino acids long. V was clipped by 3 bases and J by 1 base, with 19 bases between them. Germline V lookup: CDR1 KGHSH, CDR2 LQKENI. The CDR3 DNA is TGTGCCAGCTCACCCCGGACTTCACAGGGAGGGAGCAATCAGCCCCAGCATTTT. Protein sequence: CASSPRTSQGGSNQPQHF.

The rearrangement uses TRBV10-3 and TRBJ1-6; D ambiguous. The germline V gene has CDR1 ENHRY and CDR2 SYGVKD. V lost 2 bases and J lost 7, with 15 bases in between. The CDR3 has 16 amino acids. CDR3: CAISERRNSLNSPLHF. The CDR3 coding sequence is TGTGCCATCAGTGAGCGGCGTAACAGCCTCAATTCACCCCTCCACTTT.